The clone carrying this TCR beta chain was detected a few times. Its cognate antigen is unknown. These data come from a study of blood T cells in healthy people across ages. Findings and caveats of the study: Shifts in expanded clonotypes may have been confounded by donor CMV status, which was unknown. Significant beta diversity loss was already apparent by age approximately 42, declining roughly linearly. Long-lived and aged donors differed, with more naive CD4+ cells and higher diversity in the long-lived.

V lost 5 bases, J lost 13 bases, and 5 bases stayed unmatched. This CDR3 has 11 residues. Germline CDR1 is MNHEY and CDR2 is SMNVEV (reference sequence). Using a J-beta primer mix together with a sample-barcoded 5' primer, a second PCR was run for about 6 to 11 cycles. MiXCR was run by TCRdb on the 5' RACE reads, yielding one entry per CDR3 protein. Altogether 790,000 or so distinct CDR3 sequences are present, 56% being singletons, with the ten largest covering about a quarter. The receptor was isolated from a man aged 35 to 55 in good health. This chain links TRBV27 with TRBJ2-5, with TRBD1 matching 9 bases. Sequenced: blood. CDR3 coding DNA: TGTGCCAGCAGTAACGCGGGACAGGGGTACTTC. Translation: CASSNAGQGYF.